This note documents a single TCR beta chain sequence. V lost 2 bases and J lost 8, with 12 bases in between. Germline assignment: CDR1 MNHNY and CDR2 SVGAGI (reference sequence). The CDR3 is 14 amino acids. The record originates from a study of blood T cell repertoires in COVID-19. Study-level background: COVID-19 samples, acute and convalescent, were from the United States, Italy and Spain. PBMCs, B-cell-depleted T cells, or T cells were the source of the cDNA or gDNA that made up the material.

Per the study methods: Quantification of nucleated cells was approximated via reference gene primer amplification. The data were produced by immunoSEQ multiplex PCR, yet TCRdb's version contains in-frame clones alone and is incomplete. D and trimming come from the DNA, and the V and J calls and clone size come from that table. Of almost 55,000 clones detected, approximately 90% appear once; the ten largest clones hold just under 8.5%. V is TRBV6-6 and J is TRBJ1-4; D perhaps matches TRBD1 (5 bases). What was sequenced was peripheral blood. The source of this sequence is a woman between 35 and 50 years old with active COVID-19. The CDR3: CASSYRQGREKLFF. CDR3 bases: TGTGCCAGCAGTTACAGGCAGGGAAGGGAAAAACTGTTTTTT.